The 2 T cell receptor beta chains below were found in one sample sequenced in a study of a mutant IDH1 vaccine in newly diagnosed glioma. The repertoire was sequenced with immunoSEQ multiplex PCR; TCRdb's copy has only in-frame clones and lacks some. This table has 60,000 to 85,000 clones, approximately 79% appearing once. Time point reported: baseline, week 1 (first vaccination visit). As to treatment: pre-vaccination baseline after standard-of-care therapy. The source was PBMCs, collected from a glioma patient treated with radiotherapy, temozolomide or both. The receptor set was obtained from a man in his fifties or sixties with glioma.

This chain's CDR3 is CASSHHPTGGEQPQHF. In DNA, the CDR3 is TGTGCCAGCAGTCATCACCCGACAGGGGGTGAGCAGCCCCAGCATTTT. The rearrangement joins TRBV6-6 to TRBJ1-5; 9 bases are a match to TRBD1. There are 16 residues in the CDR3. Looked up from germline, CDR1 is MNHNY and CDR2 is SVGAGI (reference sequence). V was pared by 5 bases and J by 7 bases, with 12 bases of the junction left unmatched.

V and J are TRBV2 and TRBJ2-5; 9 bases are shared with TRBD2. Germline V gene data show CDR1 as SNHLY and CDR2 as FYNNEI. The CDR3 spans 14 residues. With V trimmed by 7 bases and J by 4 bases, 7 bases remained unmatched. The CDR3 region has the DNA TGTGCCAGCACTAGCGGGAATCCCCCAGAGACCCAGTACTTC. Translation: CASTSGNPPETQYF.